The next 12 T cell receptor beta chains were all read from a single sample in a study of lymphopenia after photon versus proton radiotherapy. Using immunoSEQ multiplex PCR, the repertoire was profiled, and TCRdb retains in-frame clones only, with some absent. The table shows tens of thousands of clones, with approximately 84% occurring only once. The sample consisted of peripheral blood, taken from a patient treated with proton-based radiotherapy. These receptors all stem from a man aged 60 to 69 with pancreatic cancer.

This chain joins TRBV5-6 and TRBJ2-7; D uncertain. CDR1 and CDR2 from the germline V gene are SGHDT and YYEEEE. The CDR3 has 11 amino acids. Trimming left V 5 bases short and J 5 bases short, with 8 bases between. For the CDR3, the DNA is TGTGCCAGCAGACTTGCTGACGAGCAGTACTTC. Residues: CASRLADEQYF.

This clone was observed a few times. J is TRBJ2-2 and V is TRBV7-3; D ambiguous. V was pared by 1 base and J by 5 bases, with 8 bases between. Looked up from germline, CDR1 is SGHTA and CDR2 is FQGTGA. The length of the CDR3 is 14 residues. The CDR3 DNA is TGTGCCAGCAGCTTAATCTCTGGGACCGGGGAGCTGTTTTTT. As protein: CASSLISGTGELFF.

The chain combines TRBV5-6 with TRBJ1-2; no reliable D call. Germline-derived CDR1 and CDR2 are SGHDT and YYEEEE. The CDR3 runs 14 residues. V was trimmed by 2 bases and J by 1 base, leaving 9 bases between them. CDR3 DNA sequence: TGTGCCAGCAGCTTCGGCCAGAATAACTATGGCTACACCTTC. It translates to CASSFGQNNYGYTF.

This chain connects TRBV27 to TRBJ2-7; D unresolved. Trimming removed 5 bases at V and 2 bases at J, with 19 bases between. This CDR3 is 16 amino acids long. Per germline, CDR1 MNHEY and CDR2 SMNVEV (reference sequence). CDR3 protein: CASSPAASEPPYEQYF. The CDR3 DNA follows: TGTGCCAGCAGTCCCGCGGCCAGCGAACCCCCCTACGAGCAGTACTTC.

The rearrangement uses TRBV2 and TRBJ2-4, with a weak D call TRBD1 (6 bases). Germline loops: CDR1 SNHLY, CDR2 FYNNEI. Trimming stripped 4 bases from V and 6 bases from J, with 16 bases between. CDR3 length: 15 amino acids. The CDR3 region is CASSVRQGMRNIQYF. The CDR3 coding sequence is TGTGCCAGCAGTGTTCGGCAGGGGATGCGAAACATTCAGTACTTC. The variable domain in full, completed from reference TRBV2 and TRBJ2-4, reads EPEVTQTPSHQVTQMGQEVILRCVPISNHLYFYWYRQILGQKVEFLVSFYNNEISEKSEIFDDQFSVERPDGSNFTLKIRSTKLEDSAMYFCASSVRQGMRNIQYFGAGTRLSVL.

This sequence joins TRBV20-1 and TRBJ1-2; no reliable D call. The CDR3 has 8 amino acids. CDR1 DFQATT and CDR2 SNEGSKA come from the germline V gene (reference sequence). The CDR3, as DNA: TGCAGAGACGGGAGCTACACCTTC. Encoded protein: CRDGSYTF.

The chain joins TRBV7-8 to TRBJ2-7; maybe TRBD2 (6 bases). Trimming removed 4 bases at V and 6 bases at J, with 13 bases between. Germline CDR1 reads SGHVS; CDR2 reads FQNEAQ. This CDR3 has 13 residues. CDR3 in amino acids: CASSSGTLLEQYF. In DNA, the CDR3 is TGTGCCAGCAGCTCCGGGACTTTGCTCGAGCAGTACTTC.

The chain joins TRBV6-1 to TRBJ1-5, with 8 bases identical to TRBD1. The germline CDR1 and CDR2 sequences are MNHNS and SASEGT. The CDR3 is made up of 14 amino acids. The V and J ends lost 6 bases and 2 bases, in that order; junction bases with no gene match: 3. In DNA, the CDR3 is TGTGCCAGCAGCATACAGGGGGGCAATCAGCCCCAGCATTTT. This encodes CASSIQGGNQPQHF.

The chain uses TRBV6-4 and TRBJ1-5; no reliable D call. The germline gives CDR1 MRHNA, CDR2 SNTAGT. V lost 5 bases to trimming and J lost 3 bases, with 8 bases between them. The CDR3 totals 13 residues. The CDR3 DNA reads TGTGCCAGCAGTTCGCAGCCCAATCAGCCCCAGCATTTT. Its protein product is CASSSQPNQPQHF.

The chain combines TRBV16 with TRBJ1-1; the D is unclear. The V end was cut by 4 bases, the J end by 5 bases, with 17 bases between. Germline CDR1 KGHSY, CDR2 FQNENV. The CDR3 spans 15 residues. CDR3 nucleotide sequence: TGTGCCAGCAGCCGATTAAGGGAACTCGGAACTGAAGCTTTCTTT. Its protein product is CASSRLRELGTEAFF.

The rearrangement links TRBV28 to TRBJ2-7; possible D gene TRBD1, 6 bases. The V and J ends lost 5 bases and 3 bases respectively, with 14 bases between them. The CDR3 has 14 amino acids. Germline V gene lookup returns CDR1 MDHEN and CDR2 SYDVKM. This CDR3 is CASSNLGQNYEQYF. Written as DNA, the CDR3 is TGTGCCAGCAGTAACCTCGGACAGAACTACGAGCAGTACTTC.

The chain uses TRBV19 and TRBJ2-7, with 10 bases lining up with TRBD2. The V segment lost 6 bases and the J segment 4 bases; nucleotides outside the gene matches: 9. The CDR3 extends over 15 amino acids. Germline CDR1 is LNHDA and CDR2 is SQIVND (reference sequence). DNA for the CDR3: TGTGCCAGTAGACAATCTAGCGGGAGTCAGTACGAGCAGTACTTC. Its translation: CASRQSSGSQYEQYF.